This T cell receptor (beta chain) stems from a study of neoadjuvant anti-PD-1 for oral cavity cancer. The CDR3 extends over 15 amino acids. Trimming removed 6 bases at V and 0 bases at J, with 9 bases between. Germline CDR1 reads MNHEY; CDR2 reads SVGAGI. Most PBMC samples had 480 ng input DNA in six replicates. Assay used: immunoSEQ multiplex PCR; TCRdb lists only in-frame clones, some missing. The top ten hold 3% to 3.5% of the sample, which has just under 70,000 clones, about 88% seen once. Stated time point: after neoadjuvant nivolumab, at surgical resection. Blood cells were analyzed directly, without culture or expansion.

V is TRBV6-5 and J is TRBJ2-6; D not certain. This sequence originates from a person between 40 and 85 years old with oral cavity squamous cell carcinoma. The material sequenced was PBMCs, taken after nivolumab (anti-PD-1) treatment. The CDR3 sequence is CASRRQYSGANVLTF. The CDR3 region has the DNA TGTGCCAGCAGGCGCCAATACTCTGGGGCCAACGTCCTGACTTTC.